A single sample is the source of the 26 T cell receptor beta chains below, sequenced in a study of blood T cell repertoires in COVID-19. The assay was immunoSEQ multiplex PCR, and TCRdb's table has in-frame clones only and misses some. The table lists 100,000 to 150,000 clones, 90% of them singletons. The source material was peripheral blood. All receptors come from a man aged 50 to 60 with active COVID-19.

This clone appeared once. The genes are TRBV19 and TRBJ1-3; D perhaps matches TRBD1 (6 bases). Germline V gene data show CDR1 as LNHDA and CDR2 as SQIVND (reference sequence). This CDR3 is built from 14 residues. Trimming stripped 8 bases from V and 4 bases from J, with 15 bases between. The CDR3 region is CASHPTGLGNTIYF. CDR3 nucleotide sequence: TGTGCCAGTCATCCGACAGGTCTGGGAAACACCATATATTTT.

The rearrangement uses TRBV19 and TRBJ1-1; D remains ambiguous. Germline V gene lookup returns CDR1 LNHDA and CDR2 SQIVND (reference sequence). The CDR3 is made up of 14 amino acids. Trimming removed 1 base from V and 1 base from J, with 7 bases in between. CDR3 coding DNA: TGTGCCAGTAGTATAGTTGCCAGGAACACTGAAGCTTTCTTT. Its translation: CASSIVARNTEAFF.

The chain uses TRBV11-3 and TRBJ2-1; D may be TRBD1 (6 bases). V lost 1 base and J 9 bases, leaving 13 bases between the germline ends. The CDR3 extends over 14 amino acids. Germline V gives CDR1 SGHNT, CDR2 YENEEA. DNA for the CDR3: TGTGCCAGCAGCTTAGGTTCCTCCAGGGGTGAGCAGTTCTTC. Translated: CASSLGSSRGEQFF.

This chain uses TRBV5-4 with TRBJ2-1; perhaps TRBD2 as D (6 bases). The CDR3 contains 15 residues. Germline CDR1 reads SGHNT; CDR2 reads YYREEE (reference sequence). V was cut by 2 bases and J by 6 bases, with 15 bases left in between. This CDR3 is CASSLGTPSGNEQFF. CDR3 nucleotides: TGTGCCAGCAGCTTAGGGACTCCTTCTGGCAATGAGCAGTTCTTC.

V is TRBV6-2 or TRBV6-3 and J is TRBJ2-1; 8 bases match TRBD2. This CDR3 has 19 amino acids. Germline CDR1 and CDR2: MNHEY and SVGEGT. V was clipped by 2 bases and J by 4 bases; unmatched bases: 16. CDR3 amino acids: CASSYVGSGTQLWYNEQFF. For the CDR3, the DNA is TGTGCCAGCAGTTACGTGGGTAGCGGGACCCAGCTTTGGTACAATGAGCAGTTCTTC.

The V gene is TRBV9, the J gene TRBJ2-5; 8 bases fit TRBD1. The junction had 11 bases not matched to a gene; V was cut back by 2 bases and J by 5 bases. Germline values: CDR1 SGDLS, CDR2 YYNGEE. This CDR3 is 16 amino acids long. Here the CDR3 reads CASSVYDRGMRETQYF. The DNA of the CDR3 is TGTGCCAGCAGCGTTTACGACAGGGGTATGAGGGAGACCCAGTACTTC. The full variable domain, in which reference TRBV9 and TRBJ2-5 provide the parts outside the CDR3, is DSGVTQTPKHLITATGQRVTLRCSPRSGDLSVYWYQQSLDQGLQFLIQYYNGEERAKGNILERFSAQQFPDLHSELNLSSLELGDSALYFCASSVYDRGMRETQYFGPGTRLLVL.

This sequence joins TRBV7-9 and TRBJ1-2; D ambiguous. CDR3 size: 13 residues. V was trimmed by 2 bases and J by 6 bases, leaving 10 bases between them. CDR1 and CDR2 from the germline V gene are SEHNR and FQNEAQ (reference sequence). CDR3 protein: CASSLSAGNGYTF. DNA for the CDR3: TGTGCCAGCAGCTTATCCGCAGGCAATGGCTACACCTTC. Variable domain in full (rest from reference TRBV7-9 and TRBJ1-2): DTGVSQNPRHKITKRGQNVTFRCDPISEHNRLYWYRQTLGQGPEFLTYFQNEAQLEKSRLLSDRFSAERPKGSFSTLEIQRTEQGDSAMYLCASSLSAGNGYTFGSGTRLTVV.

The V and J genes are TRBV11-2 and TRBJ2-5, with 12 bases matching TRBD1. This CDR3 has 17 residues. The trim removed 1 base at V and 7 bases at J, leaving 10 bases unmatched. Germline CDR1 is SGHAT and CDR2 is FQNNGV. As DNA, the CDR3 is TGTGCCAGCAGCTTAGGGGGACTTCTGGGACAGGGGGCGACCCAGTACTTC. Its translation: CASSLGGLLGQGATQYF. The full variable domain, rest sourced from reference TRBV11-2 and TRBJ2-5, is EAGVAQSPRYKIIEKRQSVAFWCNPISGHATLYWYQQILGQGPKLLIQFQNNGVVDDSQLPKDRFSAERLKGVDSTLKIQPAKLEDSAVYLCASSLGGLLGQGATQYFGPGTRLLVL.

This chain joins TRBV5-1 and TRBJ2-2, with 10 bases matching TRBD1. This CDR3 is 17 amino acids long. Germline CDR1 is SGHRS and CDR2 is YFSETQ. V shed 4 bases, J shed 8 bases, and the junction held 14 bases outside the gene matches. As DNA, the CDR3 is TGCGCCAGCAGCCTGGACCCTGGGACAGGGGCAGGGGGGGAGCTGTTTTTT. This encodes CASSLDPGTGAGGELFF.

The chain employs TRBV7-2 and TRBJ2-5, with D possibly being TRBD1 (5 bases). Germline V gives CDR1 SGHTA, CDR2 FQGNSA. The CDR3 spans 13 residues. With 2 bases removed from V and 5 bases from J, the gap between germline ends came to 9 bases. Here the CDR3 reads CASSLRQGETQYF. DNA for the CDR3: TGTGCCAGCAGCTTACGTCAGGGTGAGACCCAGTACTTC.

The DNA of the CDR3 is TGTGCCAGCAGCTCGGGACTAGCGGACAATGAGCAGTTCTTC. Translating gives CASSSGLADNEQFF. This chain joins TRBV11-2 and TRBJ2-1, with 11 bases that match TRBD2. The germline V gene has CDR1 SGHAT and CDR2 FQNNGV. Trimming took 4 bases from V and 5 from J; bases not matched to a gene: 1. The CDR3 loop spans 14 amino acids. The variable domain in full, with the rest retrieved from reference TRBV11-2 and TRBJ2-1, is EAGVAQSPRYKIIEKRQSVAFWCNPISGHATLYWYQQILGQGPKLLIQFQNNGVVDDSQLPKDRFSAERLKGVDSTLKIQPAKLEDSAVYLCASSSGLADNEQFFGPGTRLTVL.

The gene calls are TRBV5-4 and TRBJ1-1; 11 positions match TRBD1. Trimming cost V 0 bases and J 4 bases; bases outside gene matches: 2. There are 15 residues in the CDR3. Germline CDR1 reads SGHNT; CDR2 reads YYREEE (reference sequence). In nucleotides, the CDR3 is TGTGCCAGCAGCTTGGGGACAGGGGGCGGCACTGAAGCTTTCTTT. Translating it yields CASSLGTGGGTEAFF.

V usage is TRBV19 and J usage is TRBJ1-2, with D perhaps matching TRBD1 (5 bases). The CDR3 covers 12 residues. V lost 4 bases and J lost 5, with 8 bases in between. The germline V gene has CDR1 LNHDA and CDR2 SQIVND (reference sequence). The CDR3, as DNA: TGTGCCAGTAGTAAAGGGGAATATGGCTACACCTTC. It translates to CASSKGEYGYTF.

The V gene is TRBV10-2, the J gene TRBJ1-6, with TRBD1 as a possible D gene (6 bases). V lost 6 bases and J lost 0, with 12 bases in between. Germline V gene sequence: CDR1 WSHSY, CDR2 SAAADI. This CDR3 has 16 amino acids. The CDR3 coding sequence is TGCGCCAGCAGCGAACAGGGAAGCTCCTATAATTCACCCCTCCACTTT. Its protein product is CASSEQGSSYNSPLHF.

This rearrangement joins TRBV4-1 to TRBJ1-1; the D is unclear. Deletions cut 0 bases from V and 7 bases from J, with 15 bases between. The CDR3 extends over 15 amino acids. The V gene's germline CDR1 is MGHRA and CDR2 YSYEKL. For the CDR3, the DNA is TGCGCCAGCAGCCAAGATCGGACCGGAGGGTTTGAAGCTTTCTTT. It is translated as CASSQDRTGGFEAFF.

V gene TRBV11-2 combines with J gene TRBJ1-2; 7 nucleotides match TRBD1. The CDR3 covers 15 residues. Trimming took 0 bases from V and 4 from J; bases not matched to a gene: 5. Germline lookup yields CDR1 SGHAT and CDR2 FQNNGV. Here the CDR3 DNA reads TGTGCCAGCAGCTTAGAATTGGGACAGTTCTATGGCTACACCTTC. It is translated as CASSLELGQFYGYTF.

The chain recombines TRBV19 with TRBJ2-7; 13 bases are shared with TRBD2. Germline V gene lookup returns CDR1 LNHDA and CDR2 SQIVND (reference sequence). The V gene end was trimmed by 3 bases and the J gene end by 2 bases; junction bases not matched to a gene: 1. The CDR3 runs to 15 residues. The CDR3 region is CASSIGTSGAYEQYF. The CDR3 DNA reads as TGTGCCAGTAGTATCGGGACTAGCGGGGCCTACGAGCAGTACTTC.

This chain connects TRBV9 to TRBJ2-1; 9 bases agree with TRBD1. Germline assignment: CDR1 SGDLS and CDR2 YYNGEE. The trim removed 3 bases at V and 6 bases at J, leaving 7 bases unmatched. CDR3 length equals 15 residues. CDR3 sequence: CASSERQGVGNEQFF. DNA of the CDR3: TGTGCCAGCAGCGAGAGACAGGGGGTGGGCAATGAGCAGTTCTTC.

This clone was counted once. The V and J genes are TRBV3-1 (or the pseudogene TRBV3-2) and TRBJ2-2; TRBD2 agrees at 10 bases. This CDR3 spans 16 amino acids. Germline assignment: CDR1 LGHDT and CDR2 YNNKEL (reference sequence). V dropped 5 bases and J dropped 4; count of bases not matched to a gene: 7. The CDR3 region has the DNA TGTGCCAGCAGCTCAGCGGGGGGGCGGATCACCGGGGAGCTGTTTTTT. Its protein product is CASSSAGGRITGELFF.

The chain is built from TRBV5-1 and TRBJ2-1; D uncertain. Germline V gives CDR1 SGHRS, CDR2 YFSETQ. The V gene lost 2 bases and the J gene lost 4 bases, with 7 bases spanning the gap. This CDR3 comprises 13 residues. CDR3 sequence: CASSLRSYNEQFF. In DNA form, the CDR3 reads TGCGCCAGCAGCTTAAGGAGTTACAATGAGCAGTTCTTC.

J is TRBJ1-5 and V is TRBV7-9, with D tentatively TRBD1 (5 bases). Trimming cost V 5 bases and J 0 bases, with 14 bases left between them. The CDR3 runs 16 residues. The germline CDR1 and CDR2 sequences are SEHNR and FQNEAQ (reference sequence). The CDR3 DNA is TGTGCCAGCAGCGCAGAACGGGGGAATAGCAATCAGCCCCAGCATTTT. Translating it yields CASSAERGNSNQPQHF. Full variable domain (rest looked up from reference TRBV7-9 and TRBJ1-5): DTGVSQNPRHKITKRGQNVTFRCDPISEHNRLYWYRQTLGQGPEFLTYFQNEAQLEKSRLLSDRFSAERPKGSFSTLEIQRTEQGDSAMYLCASSAERGNSNQPQHFGDGTRLSIL.

The CDR3 protein is CASSSQRSSYNEQFF. Here the CDR3 DNA reads TGTGCCAGCAGCTCCCAAAGGAGCTCCTACAATGAGCAGTTCTTC. The chain is built from TRBV11-2 and TRBJ2-1; D remains ambiguous. This CDR3 spans 15 amino acids. Looked up from germline, CDR1 is SGHAT and CDR2 is FQNNGV. Trimming took off 4 bases at V and 0 bases at J, with 10 bases between the two ends.

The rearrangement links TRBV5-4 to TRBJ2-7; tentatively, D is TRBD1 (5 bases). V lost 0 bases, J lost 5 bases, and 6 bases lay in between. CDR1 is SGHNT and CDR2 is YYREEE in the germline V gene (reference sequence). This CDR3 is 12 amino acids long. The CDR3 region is CASSLVGHEQYF. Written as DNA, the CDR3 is TGTGCCAGCAGCTTGGTGGGGCACGAGCAGTACTTC.

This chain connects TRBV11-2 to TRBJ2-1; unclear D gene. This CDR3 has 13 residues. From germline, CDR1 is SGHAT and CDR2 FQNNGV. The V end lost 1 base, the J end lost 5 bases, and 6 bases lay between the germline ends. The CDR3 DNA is TGTGCCAGCAGCTTAGGGCGGCACAATGAGCAGTTCTTC. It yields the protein CASSLGRHNEQFF. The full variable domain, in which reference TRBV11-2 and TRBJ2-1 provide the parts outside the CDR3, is EAGVAQSPRYKIIEKRQSVAFWCNPISGHATLYWYQQILGQGPKLLIQFQNNGVVDDSQLPKDRFSAERLKGVDSTLKIQPAKLEDSAVYLCASSLGRHNEQFFGPGTRLTVL.

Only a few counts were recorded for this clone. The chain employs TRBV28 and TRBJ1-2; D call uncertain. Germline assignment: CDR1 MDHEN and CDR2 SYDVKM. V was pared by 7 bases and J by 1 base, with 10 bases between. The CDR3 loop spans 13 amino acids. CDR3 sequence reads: CASTIYSNYGYTF. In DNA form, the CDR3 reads TGTGCCAGCACCATTTATAGTAACTATGGCTACACCTTC.

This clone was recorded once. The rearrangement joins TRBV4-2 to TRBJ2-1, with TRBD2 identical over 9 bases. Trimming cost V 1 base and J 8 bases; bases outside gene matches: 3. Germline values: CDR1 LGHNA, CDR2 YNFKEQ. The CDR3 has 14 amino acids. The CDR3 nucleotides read TGTGCCAGCAGCCAAGGTAGCGGGGGAGATGAGCAGTTCTTC. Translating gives CASSQGSGGDEQFF.